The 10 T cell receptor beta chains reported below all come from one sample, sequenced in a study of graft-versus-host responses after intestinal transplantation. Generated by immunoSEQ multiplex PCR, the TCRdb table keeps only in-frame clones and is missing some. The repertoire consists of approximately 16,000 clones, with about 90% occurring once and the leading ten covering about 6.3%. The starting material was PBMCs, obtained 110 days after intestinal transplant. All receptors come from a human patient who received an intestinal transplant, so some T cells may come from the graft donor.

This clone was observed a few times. The DNA of the CDR3 is TGTGCCAGCAGCTCAATCGAAACAGGGGCCCACCGAATCCACAATGAGCAGTTCTTC. It translates to CASSSIETGAHRIHNEQFF. The chain carries TRBV5-6 and TRBJ2-1; 7 bases map to TRBD1. J was trimmed by 5 bases and V by 3 bases; bases with no gene match: 20. Germline lookup yields CDR1 SGHDT and CDR2 YYEEEE. The CDR3 runs to 19 residues. Drawing the rest from reference TRBV5-6 and TRBJ2-1, the complete variable domain is DAGVTQSPTHLIKTRGQQVTLRCSPKSGHDTVSWYQQALGQGPQFIFQYYEEEERQRGNFPDRFSGHQFPNYSSELNVNALLLGDSALYLCASSSIETGAHRIHNEQFFGPGTRLTVL.

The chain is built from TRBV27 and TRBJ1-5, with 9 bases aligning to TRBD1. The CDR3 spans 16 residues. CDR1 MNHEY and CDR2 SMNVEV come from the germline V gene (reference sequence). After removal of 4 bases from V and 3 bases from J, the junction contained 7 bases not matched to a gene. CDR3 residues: CASSSLTGGFNQPQHF. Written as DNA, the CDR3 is TGTGCCAGCAGTTCTTTGACAGGGGGTTTCAATCAGCCCCAGCATTTT.

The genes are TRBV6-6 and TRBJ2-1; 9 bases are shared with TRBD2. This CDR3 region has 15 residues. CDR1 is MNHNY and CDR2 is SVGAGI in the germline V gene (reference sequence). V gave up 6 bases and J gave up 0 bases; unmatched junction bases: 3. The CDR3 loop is CASSPTSGSYNEQFF. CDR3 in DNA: TGTGCCAGCAGCCCGACTAGCGGCTCCTACAATGAGCAGTTCTTC.

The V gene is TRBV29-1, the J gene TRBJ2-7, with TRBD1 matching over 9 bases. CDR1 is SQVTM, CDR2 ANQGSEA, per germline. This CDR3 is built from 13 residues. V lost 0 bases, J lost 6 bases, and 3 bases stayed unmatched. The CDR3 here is CSVEEGQGTEQYF. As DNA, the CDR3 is TGCAGCGTTGAAGAGGGACAGGGAACCGAGCAGTACTTC.

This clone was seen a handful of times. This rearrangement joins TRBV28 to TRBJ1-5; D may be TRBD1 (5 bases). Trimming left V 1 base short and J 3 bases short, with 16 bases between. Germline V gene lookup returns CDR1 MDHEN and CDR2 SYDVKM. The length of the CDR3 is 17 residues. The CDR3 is CASSLLSGRTDNQPQHF. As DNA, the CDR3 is TGTGCCAGCAGTTTATTGTCGGGACGGACGGACAATCAGCCCCAGCATTTT. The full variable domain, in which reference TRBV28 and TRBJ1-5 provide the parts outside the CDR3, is DVKVTQSSRYLVKRTGEKVFLECVQDMDHENMFWYRQDPGLGLRLIYFSYDVKMKEKGDIPEGYSVSREKKERFSLILESASTNQTSMYLCASSLLSGRTDNQPQHFGDGTRLSIL.

The DNA for the CDR3 is TGTGCCAGCAGCTTTGACGGCGTAACGAACACCGGGGAGCTGTTTTTT. This translates into CASSFDGVTNTGELFF. J is TRBJ2-2 and V is TRBV12-1. TRBV12-1 is a pseudogene locus. This CDR3 is 16 amino acids long.

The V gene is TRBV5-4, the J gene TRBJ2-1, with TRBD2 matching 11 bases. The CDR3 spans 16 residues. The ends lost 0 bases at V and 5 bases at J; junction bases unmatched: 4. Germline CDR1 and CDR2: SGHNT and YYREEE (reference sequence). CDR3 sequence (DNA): TGTGCCAGCAGCTTGGATAGCGGGAGGGCCGACAATGAGCAGTTCTTC. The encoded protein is CASSLDSGRADNEQFF.

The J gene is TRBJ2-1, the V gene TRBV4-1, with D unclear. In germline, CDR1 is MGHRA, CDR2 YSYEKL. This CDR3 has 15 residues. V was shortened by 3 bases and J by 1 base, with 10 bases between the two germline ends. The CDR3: CASSQGFPSYNEQFF. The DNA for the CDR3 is TGCGCCAGCAGCCAGGGCTTTCCTTCCTACAATGAGCAGTTCTTC.

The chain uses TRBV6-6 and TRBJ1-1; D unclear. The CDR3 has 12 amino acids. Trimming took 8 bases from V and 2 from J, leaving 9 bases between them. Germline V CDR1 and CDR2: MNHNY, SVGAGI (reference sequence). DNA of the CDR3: TGTGCCAGCGGACGACCTAACACTGAAGCTTTCTTT. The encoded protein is CASGRPNTEAFF.

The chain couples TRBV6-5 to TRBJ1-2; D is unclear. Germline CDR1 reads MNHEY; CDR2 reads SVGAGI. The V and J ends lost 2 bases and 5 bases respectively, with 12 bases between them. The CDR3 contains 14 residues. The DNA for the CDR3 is TGTGCCAGCAGTTACAGTGGAGCGATATATGGCTACACCTTC. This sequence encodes CASSYSGAIYGYTF.